The 5 T cell receptor beta chains given below trace back to one sample, sequenced in a study of T cell changes during pregnancy in multiple sclerosis (dated by TCRdb to about 2019). The protocol used for the library was the immunoSEQ multiplex PCR assay. The table was pulled from immuneACCESS by TCRdb, which kept in-frame rearrangements only. Such tables lose some clones; where checked, under half of the loss comes from unresolved V genes, and the rest has no known cause. In all, the sample holds tens of thousands of clones, and approximately 92% of those were seen once. Of the sample, 0.7% to 1% is held by the ten largest clones. The material was CD4+ T cells from peripheral blood mononuclear cells, obtained in the second trimester of pregnancy. The receptors originated from a female donor in good health, enrolled as a control in a pregnancy study.

The table lists this clone with a count of one. V gene TRBV7-2 combines with J gene TRBJ2-3; 8 nucleotides align to TRBD1. V trimming: 3 bases; J trimming: 3 bases; junction bases outside the gene matches: 2. Per germline, CDR1 SGHTA and CDR2 FQGNSA. This CDR3 contains 14 residues. CDR3 amino acids: CASSLDRVTDTQYF. The CDR3 nucleotides read TGTGCCAGCAGCTTGGACAGGGTAACAGATACGCAGTATTTT.

The chain couples TRBV2 to TRBJ1-5; D gene ambiguous. Germline V gene data show CDR1 as SNHLY and CDR2 as FYNNEI. The CDR3 runs 14 residues. V lost 5 bases, J lost 2 bases, and 10 bases lay in between. This CDR3 is CASSKHHGNQPQHF. The DNA for the CDR3 is TGTGCCAGCAGTAAGCACCATGGCAATCAGCCCCAGCATTTT.

The chain's CDR3 is CAISEWRTSGNEQFF. The CDR3 region has the DNA TGTGCCATCAGTGAGTGGAGGACTAGCGGCAATGAGCAGTTCTTC. This chain joins TRBV10-3 and TRBJ2-1; 10 bases are a match to TRBD2. Trimming cost V 1 base and J 6 bases; bases outside gene matches: 3. Germline loops: CDR1 ENHRY, CDR2 SYGVKD. The CDR3 length is 15 residues.

This clone was seen only once. The chain has TRBV19 and TRBJ1-1, with 8 bases matching TRBD1. The junction had 4 bases not matched to a gene; V was cut back by 3 bases and J by 4 bases. This CDR3 region has 14 residues. The germline V gene encodes CDR1 LNHDA and CDR2 SQIVND (reference sequence). The CDR3 bases are TGTGCCAGTAGTATGGACAGGGACTTCACTGAAGCTTTCTTT. Translated: CASSMDRDFTEAFF.

V gene TRBV30 combines with J gene TRBJ2-1, with D perhaps matching TRBD2 (6 bases). This CDR3 is 15 amino acids long. CDR1 and CDR2 (germline): GTSNPN, SVGIG (reference sequence). The germline V and J ends were trimmed by 5 bases and 0 bases, with 14 bases remaining between them. In nucleotides, the CDR3 is TGTGCCTGGGACATCGACGGGAGCTCCTACAATGAGCAGTTCTTC. It translates to CAWDIDGSSYNEQFF.